This TCR beta chain was identified in a study of T cells in localized non-small cell lung cancer. Findings and caveats of the study: Among the top 100 tumor clones, a median about 58 appeared in adjacent lung. A single tumor region was sequenced, leaving heterogeneity possible. There was higher T cell clonality in uninvolved adjacent lung than in tumor, and it was highest there. Higher T cell density in the blood was associated with longer overall survival, whereas higher adjacent-lung clonality associated with shorter survival.

CDR3 length: 12 residues. Germline V CDR1 and CDR2: MNHEY, SMNVEV (reference sequence). V lost 5 bases, J lost 5 bases, and 9 bases lay in between. Produced via immunoSEQ multiplex PCR; TCRdb's table is partial and in-frame only. The sample has about 20,000 clones; over 70% are singletons. A note on this clone: The antigen remains unidentified.

Sequences were derived from PBMCs, sampled before any cancer treatment. The rearrangement uses TRBV27 and TRBJ2-5, with unresolved D. This TCR was sampled from a man between 40 and 75 years old with stage II squamous cell lung carcinoma. CDR3 amino acids: CASSGPGETQYF. The CDR3 region has the DNA TGTGCCAGCAGTGGGCCCGGGGAGACCCAGTACTTC.